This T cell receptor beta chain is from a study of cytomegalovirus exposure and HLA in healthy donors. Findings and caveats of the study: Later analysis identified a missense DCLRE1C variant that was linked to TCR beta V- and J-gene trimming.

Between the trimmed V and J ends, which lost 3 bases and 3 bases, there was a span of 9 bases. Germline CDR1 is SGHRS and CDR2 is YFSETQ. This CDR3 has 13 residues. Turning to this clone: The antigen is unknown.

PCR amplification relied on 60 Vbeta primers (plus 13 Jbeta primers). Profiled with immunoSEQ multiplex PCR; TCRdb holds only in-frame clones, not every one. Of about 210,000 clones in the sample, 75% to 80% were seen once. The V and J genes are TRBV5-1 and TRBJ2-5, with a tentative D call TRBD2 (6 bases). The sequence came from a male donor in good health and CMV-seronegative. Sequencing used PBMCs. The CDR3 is CASSSGLEETQYF. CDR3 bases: TGCGCCAGCAGCTCGGGACTCGAAGAGACCCAGTACTTC.